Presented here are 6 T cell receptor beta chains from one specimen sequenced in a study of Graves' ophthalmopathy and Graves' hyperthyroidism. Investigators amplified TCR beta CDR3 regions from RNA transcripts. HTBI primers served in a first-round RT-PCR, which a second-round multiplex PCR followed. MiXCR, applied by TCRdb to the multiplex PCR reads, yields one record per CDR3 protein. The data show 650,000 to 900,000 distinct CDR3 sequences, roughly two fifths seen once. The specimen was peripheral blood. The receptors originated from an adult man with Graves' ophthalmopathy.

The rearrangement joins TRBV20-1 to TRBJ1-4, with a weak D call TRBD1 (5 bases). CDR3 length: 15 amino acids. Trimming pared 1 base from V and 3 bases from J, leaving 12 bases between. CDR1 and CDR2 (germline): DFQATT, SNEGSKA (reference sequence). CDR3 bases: TGCAGTGCTAGAGCTGGGTCGGGGCCTAATGAAAAACTGTTTTTT. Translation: CSARAGSGPNEKLFF.

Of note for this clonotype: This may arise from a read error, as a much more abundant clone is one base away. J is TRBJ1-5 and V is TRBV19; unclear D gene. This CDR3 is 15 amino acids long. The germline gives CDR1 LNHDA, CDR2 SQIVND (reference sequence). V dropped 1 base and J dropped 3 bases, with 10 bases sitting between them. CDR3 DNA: TGTGCCAGTAGTATAGGAGGGCGGTACAATCAGCCCCAGCATTTT. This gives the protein CASSIGGRYNQPQHF.

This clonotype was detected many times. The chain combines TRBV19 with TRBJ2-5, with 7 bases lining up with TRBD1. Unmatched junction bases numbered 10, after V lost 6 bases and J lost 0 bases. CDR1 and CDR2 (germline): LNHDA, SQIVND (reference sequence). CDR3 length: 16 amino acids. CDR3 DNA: TGTGCCAGTAGCTCGTTTCGGACAGGCCACCAAGAGACCCAGTACTTC. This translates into CASSSFRTGHQETQYF. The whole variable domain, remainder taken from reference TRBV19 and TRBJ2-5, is DGGITQSPKYLFRKEGQNVTLSCEQNLNHDAMYWYRQDPGQGLRLIYYSQIVNDFQKGDIAEGYSVSREKKESFPLTVTSAQKNPTAFYLCASSSFRTGHQETQYFGPGTRLLVL.

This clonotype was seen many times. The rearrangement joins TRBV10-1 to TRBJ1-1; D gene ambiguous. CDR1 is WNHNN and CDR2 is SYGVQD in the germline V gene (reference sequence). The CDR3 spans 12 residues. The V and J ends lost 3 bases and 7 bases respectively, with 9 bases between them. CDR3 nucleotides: TGCGCCAGCAGTGATACATACGGTGAAGCTTTCTTT. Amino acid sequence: CASSDTYGEAFF.

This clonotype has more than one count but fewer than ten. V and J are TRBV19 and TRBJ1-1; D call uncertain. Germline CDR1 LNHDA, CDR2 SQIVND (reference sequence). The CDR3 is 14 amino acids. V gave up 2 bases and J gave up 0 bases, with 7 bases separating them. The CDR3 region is CASSIRSMNTEAFF. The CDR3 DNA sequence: TGTGCCAGTAGTATAAGATCGATGAACACTGAAGCTTTCTTT.

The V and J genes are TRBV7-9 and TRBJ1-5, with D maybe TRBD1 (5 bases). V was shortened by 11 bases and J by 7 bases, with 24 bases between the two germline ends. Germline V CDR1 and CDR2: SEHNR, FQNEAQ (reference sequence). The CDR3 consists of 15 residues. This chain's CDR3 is CAWRVGQGWDQPQHF. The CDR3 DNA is TGTGCCTGGAGGGTCGGTCAGGGCTGGGACCAGCCCCAGCATTTT.